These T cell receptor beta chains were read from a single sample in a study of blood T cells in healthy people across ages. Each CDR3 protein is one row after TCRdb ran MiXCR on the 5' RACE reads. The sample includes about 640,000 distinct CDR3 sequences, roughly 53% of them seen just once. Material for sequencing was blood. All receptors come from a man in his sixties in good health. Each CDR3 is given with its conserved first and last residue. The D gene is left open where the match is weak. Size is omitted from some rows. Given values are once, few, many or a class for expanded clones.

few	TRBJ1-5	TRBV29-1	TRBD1	CSVAGGRDQPQHF	TGCAGCGTAGCAGGGGGCAGGGATCAGCCCCAGCATTTT
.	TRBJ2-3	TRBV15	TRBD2	CATSRVQRGVPSPTDTQYF	TGTGCCACCAGCAGAGTCCAGCGGGGGGTTCCATCCCCCACAGATACGCAGTATTTT
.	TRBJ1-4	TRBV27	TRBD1	CASSSPYRGEGEKLFF	TGTGCCAGCAGTTCACCCTACAGGGGAGAGGGTGAAAAACTGTTTTTT
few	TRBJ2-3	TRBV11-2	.	CASSLAERGTDTQYF	TGTGCCAGCAGCTTGGCCGAAAGGGGCACAGATACGCAGTATTTT
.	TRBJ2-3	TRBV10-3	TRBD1	CAIRFRDRGLDTQYF	TGTGCCATCAGATTCCGGGACAGGGGGCTTGATACGCAGTATTTT
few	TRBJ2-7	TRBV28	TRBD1	CASSSGQGLDEQYF	TGTGCCAGCAGTTCGGGACAGGGATTGGACGAGCAGTACTTC
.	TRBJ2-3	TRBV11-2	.	CASRDRPSTDTQYF	TGTGCCAGCCGGGACCGCCCTAGCACAGATACGCAGTATTTT
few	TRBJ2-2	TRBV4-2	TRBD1	CASSRGQGVTGELFF	TGTGCCAGCAGCCGAGGACAGGGAGTCACCGGGGAGCTGTTTTTT
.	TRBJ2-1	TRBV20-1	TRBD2	CSAGGTSGARNEQFF	TGCAGTGCTGGGGGGACTAGCGGGGCCCGCAATGAGCAGTTCTTC
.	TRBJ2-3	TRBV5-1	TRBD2	CASSFSSGGPDTQYF	TGCGCCAGCAGCTTCTCTAGCGGGGGTCCAGATACGCAGTATTTT
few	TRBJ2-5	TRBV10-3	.	CAISLLDRETQYF	TGTGCCATCAGTTTGCTAGACAGAGAGACCCAGTACTTC
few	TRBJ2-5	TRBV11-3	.	CASSLGSAFQETQYF	TGTGCCAGCAGCTTAGGGTCGGCGTTCCAAGAGACCCAGTACTTC
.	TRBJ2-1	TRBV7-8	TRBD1	CASARGTGHNEQFF	TGTGCCAGCGCGAGGGGGACAGGTCACAATGAGCAGTTCTTC
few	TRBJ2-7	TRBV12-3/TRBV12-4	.	CASSFLDEQYF	TGTGCCAGCAGTTTCCTGGACGAGCAGTACTTC
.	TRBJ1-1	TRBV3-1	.	CASSQGAGNTEAFF	TGTGCCAGCAGCCAAGGCGCGGGGAACACTGAAGCTTTCTTT
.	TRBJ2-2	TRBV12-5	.	CASGLAPNTGELFF	TGTGCTAGTGGTTTGGCCCCGAACACCGGGGAGCTGTTTTTT
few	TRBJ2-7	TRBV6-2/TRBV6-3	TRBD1	CASSYMGRGFDEQYF	TGTGCCAGCAGTTACATGGGCAGGGGGTTCGACGAGCAGTACTTC
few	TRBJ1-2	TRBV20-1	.	CSARVRDGDYGYTF	TGCAGTGCTAGAGTGCGAGACGGTGACTATGGCTACACCTTC
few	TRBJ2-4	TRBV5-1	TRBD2	CASSRVGGGIKNIQYF	TGCGCCAGCAGCCGCGTCGGGGGAGGGATCAAAAACATTCAGTACTTC
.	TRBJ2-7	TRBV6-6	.	CASSSRGSPLDEQYF	TGTGCCAGCAGTTCCCGCGGATCCCCTTTGGACGAGCAGTACTTC
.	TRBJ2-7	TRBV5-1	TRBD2	CASSLGPPGLAGSYERYF	TGCGCCAGCAGCTTGGGGCCCCCTGGACTAGCGGGGTCCTACGAGCGGTACTTC
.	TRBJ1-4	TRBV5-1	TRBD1	CASSLHGTATNEKLFF	TGCGCCAGCAGCCTGCATGGGACAGCAACTAATGAAAAACTGTTTTTT
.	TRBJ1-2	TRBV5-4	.	CASSLGVRRDYTF	TGTGCCAGCAGCTTGGGGGTTAGGAGGGACTACACCTTC
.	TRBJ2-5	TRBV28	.	CASRNRDQETQYF	TGTGCCAGCAGAAACAGGGACCAAGAGACCCAGTACTTC
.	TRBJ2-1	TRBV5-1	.	CASSLEPTGEISYNEQFF	TGCGCCAGCAGCTTGGAACCGACTGGGGAGATCTCCTACAATGAGCAGTTCTTC
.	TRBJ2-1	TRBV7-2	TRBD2	CASTLWSGGAYNVQFF	TGTGCCAGCACCCTGTGGTCGGGGGGGGCCTACAATGTGCAGTTCTTC
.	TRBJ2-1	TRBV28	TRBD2	CASSPGGGYYNEQFF	TGTGCCAGCAGTCCCGGGGGGGGGTACTACAATGAGCAGTTCTTC
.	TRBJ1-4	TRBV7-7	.	CASSPGVGGGNEKLFF	TGTGCCAGCAGCCCGGGCGTCGGAGGGGGGAATGAAAAACTGTTTTTT
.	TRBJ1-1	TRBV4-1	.	CASSQYKGVNTEAFF	TGCGCCAGCAGCCAATATAAGGGGGTGAACACTGAAGCTTTCTTT
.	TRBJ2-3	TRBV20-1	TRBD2	CSARDPRSGADTQYF	TGCAGTGCTAGAGATCCCCGAAGCGGGGCAGATACGCAGTATTTT
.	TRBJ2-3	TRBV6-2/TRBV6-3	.	CASSSRADSTDTQYF	TGTGCCAGCAGCTCGAGAGCGGATAGCACAGATACGCAGTATTTT
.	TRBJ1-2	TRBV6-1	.	CASSEGLARFLGYTF	TGTGCCAGCAGTGAAGGCCTCGCTCGCTTTTTGGGCTACACCTTC
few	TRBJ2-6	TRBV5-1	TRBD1	CASSVRQGSGANVLTF	TGCGCCAGCAGCGTGCGACAGGGGTCCGGGGCCAACGTCCTGACTTTC
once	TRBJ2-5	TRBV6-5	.	CASSYSASPRGTQYF	TGTGCCAGCAGTTACTCGGCTAGCCCCCGGGGGACCCAGTACTTC
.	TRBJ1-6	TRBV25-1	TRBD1	CASSNLGQSNSPLHF	TGTGCCAGCAGTAATCTGGGACAGTCAAATTCACCCCTCCACTTT
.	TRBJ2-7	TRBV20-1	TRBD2	CSARDYGPHGGSGYEQYF	TGCAGTGCTAGAGATTATGGTCCCCACGGGGGGAGTGGATACGAGCAGTACTTC
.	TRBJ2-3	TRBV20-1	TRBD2	CSASGLAGVHTDTQYF	TGCAGTGCTTCGGGACTAGCGGGAGTCCACACAGATACGCAGTATTTT
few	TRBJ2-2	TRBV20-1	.	CSASRGGWAGELFF	TGCAGTGCTAGCCGAGGGGGTTGGGCCGGGGAGCTGTTTTTT
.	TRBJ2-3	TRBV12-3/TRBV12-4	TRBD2	CASSLGAGPGYTQYF	TGTGCCAGCAGTTTAGGAGCGGGGCCTGGATATACGCAGTATTTT
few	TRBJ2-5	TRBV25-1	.	CASSERGVETQYF	TGTGCCAGCAGTGAACGGGGTGTAGAGACCCAGTACTTC
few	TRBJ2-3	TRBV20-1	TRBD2	CSAPRLAGGSTDTQYF	TGCAGTGCTCCCCGATTAGCGGGGGGCAGCACAGATACGCAGTATTTT
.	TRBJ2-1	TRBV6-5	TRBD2	CANSSRGLAGVPGEQFF	TGTGCCAACAGTTCCCGGGGACTAGCGGGGGTGCCCGGGGAGCAGTTCTTC